This T cell receptor beta chain was identified in a study of cytomegalovirus exposure and HLA in healthy donors (dated by TCRdb to the late 2010s). In terms of the full investigation: According to a later analysis, one platform produced both the roughly 110 validation repertoires and the roughly 640 repertoires of the first cohort. The study aimed to test whether signatures of past pathogen exposure could be identified by cataloging public T cell receptors. The study combined high-throughput TCR immunosequencing, statistical association of individual TCRs with disease status, and machine learning to predict cytomegalovirus infection status. Along with the approximately 650-subject first cohort, a separate validation cohort of roughly 110 different subjects was used.

The donors were included in the validation cohort of roughly 120 subjects, a group kept apart from the roughly 670-subject first cohort. Beyond this particular receptor, the publication reports: It was suggested by the authors that the approach could potentially be generalized to other disease states and immunological phenotypes. A later analysis found that TCRs clustered in the first cohort also tended to co-occur in the roughly 120 validation repertoires, with about 94% of cluster scores above 0. Cytomegalovirus status was reported to be diagnosed by the classifier with high specificity and sensitivity in both the original and validation cohorts. Three of the identified cytomegalovirus-associated TCR beta chains were confirmed in vitro to be specific for cytomegalovirus antigens. Most TCR sequences were seen in very few donors, while some public TCRs were found in many individuals. The study listed approximately 150 TCR beta chains as associated with cytomegalovirus. The validation cohort had no HLA typing available for a later analysis, so co-occurrence within that cohort was assessed over all 130 or so repertoires.

The protocol used for the library was the immunoSEQ multiplex PCR assay. On the authors' methods: A statistical classification framework was built for diagnosing cytomegalovirus status from the catalog of TCR beta chain sequences. This immuneACCESS table, as held by TCRdb, lists in-frame sequences with V and J called but not all clones. Of the missing ones, under half trace to an unresolved V gene in checked studies; the others have no known cause. The V and J calls and clone size come from that table; D and trimming were worked out from the DNA. Present in this sample are around 180,000 clones, approximately 84% of which were seen just once. Approximately 7% of the sample is held by the ten biggest clonotypes. The germline V gene (reference sequence) sets CDR1 to GTSNPN and CDR2 to SVGIG. V is trimmed back by 5 bases and J by 3 bases, and the junction contains 2 bases that no gene match accounts for. From cysteine to phenylalanine, the CDR3 is 12 amino acids long. The retained sequence is limited to the CDR3, 36 bases, with the frame set at the first base.

This clone was seen just once. This receptor's antigen is unknown. No quality values exist for individual bases; no much larger clone is one base distant. The clonotype comes from a young man in good health and CMV-seropositive. The chain is made from TRBV30 and TRBJ2-7; 9 middle bases align to TRBD2. The sample was PBMCs. Read as DNA, the sequence is TGTGCCTGGGGGACTAGCCACTACGAGCAGTACTTC. Its protein is CAWGTSHYEQYF.